This T cell receptor beta chain was profiled in a study of T-cell memory formation after mild COVID-19. CDR3 length: 13 amino acids. Germline V gene lookup returns CDR1 MNHEY and CDR2 SMNVEV (reference sequence). V shed 5 bases, J shed 7 bases, and the junction held 4 bases outside the gene matches. This clonotype was seen a few times. TCRdb passed the 5' RACE reads through MiXCR, listing each CDR3 protein once. The sample shows about 110,000 distinct CDR3 sequences, 13% to 15% of them seen only once. The clonotype was recovered from a man between 18 and 35 years old who had mild COVID-19 (a few samples of this study predate the infection). Cell type and time point are not known. The V and J genes are TRBV27 and TRBJ1-5; TRBD1 aligns across 8 bases. Sequencing input: PBMCs or a T cell subset sorted from them (not recorded which). The CDR3 here is CASSPNRGQPQHF. In nucleotides, the CDR3 is TGTGCCAGCAGTCCGAACAGGGGGCAGCCCCAGCATTTT.